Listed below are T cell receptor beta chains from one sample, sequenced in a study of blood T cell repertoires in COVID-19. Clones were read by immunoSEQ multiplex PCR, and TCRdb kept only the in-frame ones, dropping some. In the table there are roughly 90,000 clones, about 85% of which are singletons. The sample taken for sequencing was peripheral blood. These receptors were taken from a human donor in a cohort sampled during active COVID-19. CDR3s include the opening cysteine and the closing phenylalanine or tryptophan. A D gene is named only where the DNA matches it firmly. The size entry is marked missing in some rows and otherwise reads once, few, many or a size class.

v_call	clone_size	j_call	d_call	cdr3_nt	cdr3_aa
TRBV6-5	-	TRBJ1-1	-	TGTGCCAGCAGAGGGGTTGGGACTGAAGCTTTCTTT	CASRGVGTEAFF
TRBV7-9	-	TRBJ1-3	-	TGTGCCAGCAGCGAGGGAGGGGCCAGCTCTGGAAACACCATATATTTT	CASSEGGASSGNTIYF
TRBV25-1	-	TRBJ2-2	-	TGTGCCAGCAGCCGCGGGGGCGTCGGGACCGGGGAGCTGTTTTTT	CASSRGGVGTGELFF
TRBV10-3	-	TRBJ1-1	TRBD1	TGTGCCATCAGTGAGTCGCACAGGGGGCTCGGCACTGAAGCTTTCTTT	CAISESHRGLGTEAFF
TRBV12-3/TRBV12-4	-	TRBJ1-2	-	TGTGCCAGCAGTTTAGAACGGGTTGATGGCTACACCTTC	CASSLERVDGYTF
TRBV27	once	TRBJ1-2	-	TGTGCCAGCAGTCCAGGAGGTCTTGGTGCCTATGGCTACACCTTC	CASSPGGLGAYGYTF
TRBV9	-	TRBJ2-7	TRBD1	TGTGCCAGCGGGACAGGGAGTCCCTACGAGCAGTACTTC	CASGTGSPYEQYF
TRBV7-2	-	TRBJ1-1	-	TGTGCCAGCAGCTTAGCGGTAGGCAGGATGAACACTGAAGCTTTCTTT	CASSLAVGRMNTEAFF
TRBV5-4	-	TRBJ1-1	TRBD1	TGTGCCAGCAGCTTGGACAGGGGGCTCGTGATTGGCACTGAAGCTTTCTTT	CASSLDRGLVIGTEAFF
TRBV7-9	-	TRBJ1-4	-	TGTGCCAGCAGCTTAGCGGGCAGAAGGAATGAAAAACTGTTTTTT	CASSLAGRRNEKLFF
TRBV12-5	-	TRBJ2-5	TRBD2	TGTGCTTGTGGGGTGGGCGGGGGGACGGAGACCCAGTACTTC	CACGVGGGTETQYF
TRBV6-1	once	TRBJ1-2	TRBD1	TGTGCCAGCAGTGAAGCGAAAGGACAGGGTCAGTTAGACTATGGCTACACCTTC	CASSEAKGQGQLDYGYTF
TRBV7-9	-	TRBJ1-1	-	TGTGCCAGCACCCTTCAGGGCTCGAACACTGAAGCTTTCTTT	CASTLQGSNTEAFF
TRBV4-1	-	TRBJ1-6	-	TGCGCCAGCAGCCAAGAGGTAGCAGTAAATAATTCACCCCTCCACTTT	CASSQEVAVNNSPLHF
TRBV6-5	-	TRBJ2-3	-	TGTGCCAGCAGTTCTACCCCCGGCACAGATACGCAGTATTTT	CASSSTPGTDTQYF